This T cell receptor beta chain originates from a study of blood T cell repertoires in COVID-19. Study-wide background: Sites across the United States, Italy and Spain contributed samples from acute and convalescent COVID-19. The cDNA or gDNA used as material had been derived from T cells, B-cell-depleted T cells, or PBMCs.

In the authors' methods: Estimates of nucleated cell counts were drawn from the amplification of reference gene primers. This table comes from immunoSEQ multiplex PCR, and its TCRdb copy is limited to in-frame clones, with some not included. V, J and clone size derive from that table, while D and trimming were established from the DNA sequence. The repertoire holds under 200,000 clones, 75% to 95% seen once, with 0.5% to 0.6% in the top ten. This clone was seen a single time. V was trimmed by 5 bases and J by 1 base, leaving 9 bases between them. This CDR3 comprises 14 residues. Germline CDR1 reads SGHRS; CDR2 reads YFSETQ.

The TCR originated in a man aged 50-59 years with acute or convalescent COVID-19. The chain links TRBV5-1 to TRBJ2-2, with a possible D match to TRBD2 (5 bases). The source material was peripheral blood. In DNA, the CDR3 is TGCGCCAGCAGAGGACTCCTGAACACCGGGGAGCTGTTTTTT. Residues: CASRGLLNTGELFF.